This T cell receptor beta chain was recorded in a study of T cell responses to AZD1222 COVID-19 vaccine (dated by TCRdb to the early 2020s). As for the study more broadly: TCR sequencing covered about 230 trial participants: 207 given two doses of AZD1222 and 26 given two doses of MenACWY control vaccine. Trial participants were enrolled into age subgroups of 18-55, 56-69 and 70-plus years, which contained about 150, 27 and 61 TCR-sequenced participants, respectively. What the study reported, not specific to this receptor: The vaccine-associated CD4 TCRs covered the entire spike protein, and the dominant responses fell in regions 160-218 and 743-854. After two AZD1222 doses, both the breadth and the depth of spike-specific TCRs were significantly higher than at day 0 and than in MenACWY recipients. Participants were mostly white British, with more females than males. The authors suggested clonal diversity may have been underestimated. Conclusions about previously exposed vaccinees are limited, since just a handful of AZD1222 recipients were seropositive for SARS-CoV-2 at baseline. Reportedly, close to half of the unique spike-specific TCRs recognized epitopes lying outside the regions that are mutated in the B.1.351 and B.1.1.7 variants. In the small 56-69-year group, the increase in depth fell short of significance, most likely because of low power. Because no samples from the day 14 peak response were available, repertoires could be characterized only after the peak T cell response.

The sample's time point label, in plain terms: about 28 days (+/-7) after the second vaccine dose. AZD1222 recipients given second doses at about 4 weeks or at about 12 weeks were pooled, since spike-specific TCR depth and breadth were not found to differ between the two schedules. Samples from vaccinated people were obtained from the UK trials COV001 and COV002, which included a single-blind randomized controlled phase 2/3 trial of AZD1222 (ChAdOx1 nCoV-19) in healthy adults. For TCRbeta chain sequencing, PBMC samples from trial participants were taken at day 0 and at day 28 after the second dose. The CDR3 regions of human TCRbeta chains were analyzed by immunosequencing. Per the source publication's procedure: TCRs in the repertoires were matched against a reference library of SARS-CoV-2-specific TCRs that had been generated with the MIRA antigen-specificity platform. Breadth meant the fraction of unique TCRs that were SARS-CoV-2-associated, whereas depth meant the fraction of total T cells that were SARS-CoV-2-associated. Using the MIRA data, each spike-specific TCR was assigned both to the spike region to which the TCR was reactive and to a CD4 or CD8 class. Log10-transformed breadth and depth values were compared by one-way ANOVA with Sidak's multiple comparisons tests. As stored in TCRdb, this immuneACCESS dataset retains in-frame rearrangements with V and J assigned. A fraction of the clones does not appear; measured against another copy, unresolved V genes explain less than half of the discrepancy, and the remainder lacks a known reason. The V and J calls and clone size were taken over from that table, and D and trimming were inferred from the DNA. Recorded for this sample are about 180,000 clones; about 91% of them occurred a single time. The leading ten clones occupy 11% of the sample.

A word on this clone: Its antigen has not been determined. No base quality information exists; no much larger clone differs at one position.

V is clipped by 1 base and J by 3 bases, and the sequence between their germline boundaries is 15 bases long. Including the terminal cysteine and phenylalanine, the CDR3 comprises 16 residues. This entry keeps only the CDR3 DNA: 48 bases, framed from base 1. The chain links TRBV23-1 with TRBJ1-1; the D gene is unclear. TRBV23-1 has ORF status, its function being uncertain. Sequences were derived from peripheral blood, sampled 28 days after the second AZD1222 dose. The TCR originated in an adult who received the AZD1222 COVID-19 vaccine. The DNA sequence is as follows: TGCGCCAGCAGTCAATGGTCGGGAGGTTATCACACTGAAGCTTTCTTT. It codes for CASSQWSGGYHTEAFF.